This section outlines one T cell receptor beta chain sequence together with its context. As yet, its antigen is unknown. The data originate from a study of cytomegalovirus exposure and HLA in healthy donors. Overall study findings and caveats: The authors judged a highly shared variant cluster likely a sequencing artifact. A later analysis linked a missense variant in DCLRE1C to the trimming of TCR beta V and J genes. It was in a later analysis that TCR association rates were seen to vary by HLA locus, highest for DRB1 and lowest for HLA-C.

Primers for the PCR totalled 60 Vbeta and 13 Jbeta. The data were produced by immunoSEQ multiplex PCR, yet TCRdb's version contains in-frame clones alone and is incomplete. Of tens of thousands of clones listed, about 80% were seen once; the top ten hold 1.4%. The CDR3 spans 11 residues. Trimming removed 2 bases from V and 9 bases from J, with 8 bases in between. Germline-derived CDR1 and CDR2 are SGHNT and YYREEE (reference sequence). V gene TRBV5-4 combines with J gene TRBJ1-2; no firm D call. Material for sequencing was PBMCs. The source of this sequence is a female donor in good health and CMV-seronegative. CDR3 DNA sequence: TGTGCCAGCAGCTTATACTCACGCTACACCTTC. It encodes CASSLYSRYTF.